The 10 T cell receptor beta chains below come from one sample, sequenced in a study of blood T cell repertoires in COVID-19. Data came from immunoSEQ multiplex PCR; TCRdb stores just in-frame clones and leaves some out. The sample records about 180,000 clones, 80% being singletons. The sequenced sample consisted of peripheral blood. All receptors come from a man aged 65 to 79 with active or convalescent COVID-19.

V usage is TRBV19 and J usage is TRBJ1-5; no reliable D call. CDR3 size: 12 residues. V gave up 2 bases and J gave up 6 bases, with 5 bases separating them. The germline V gene has CDR1 LNHDA and CDR2 SQIVND (reference sequence). CDR3: CASSIHFQPQHF. The CDR3 DNA reads as TGTGCCAGTAGTATACACTTTCAGCCCCAGCATTTT. Drawing the rest from reference TRBV19 and TRBJ1-5, the complete variable domain is DGGITQSPKYLFRKEGQNVTLSCEQNLNHDAMYWYRQDPGQGLRLIYYSQIVNDFQKGDIAEGYSVSREKKESFPLTVTSAQKNPTAFYLCASSIHFQPQHFGDGTRLSIL.

The chain carries TRBV12-3 or TRBV12-4 and TRBJ1-1, with TRBD1 as a possible D gene (5 bases). This CDR3 is built from 11 residues. Trimming took off 7 bases at V and 8 bases at J, with 11 bases between the two ends. The chain's CDR3 is CASTRGVEAFF. The CDR3, as DNA: TGTGCCAGCACCCGGGGGGTAGAAGCTTTCTTT.

The CDR3 DNA reads as TGTGCCAGCAGTCCCCCCCAGGGGGGCTACACCTTC. Protein sequence: CASSPPQGGYTF. The chain uses TRBV2 and TRBJ1-2; maybe TRBD1 (6 bases). The V gene lost 5 bases and the J gene lost 8 bases, with 12 bases spanning the gap. The CDR3 sequence is 12 residues long. Germline lookup yields CDR1 SNHLY and CDR2 FYNNEI.

The chain recombines TRBV11-2 with TRBJ2-7, with D perhaps TRBD1 (6 bases). There are 18 residues in the CDR3. Trimming took off 1 base at V and 3 bases at J, with 22 bases between the two ends. Germline CDR1 reads SGHAT; CDR2 reads FQNNGV. CDR3 sequence reads: CASSLGPMTGPLGYEQYF. The CDR3 bases are TGTGCCAGCAGCTTAGGGCCCATGACAGGCCCCCTCGGCTACGAGCAGTACTTC.

The chain recombines TRBV4-2 with TRBJ1-6; the match to TRBD1 covers 9 bases. Germline assignment: CDR1 LGHNA and CDR2 YNFKEQ. The length of the CDR3 is 16 residues. The V gene end was trimmed by 3 bases and the J gene end by 10 bases; junction bases not matched to a gene: 10. In DNA, the CDR3 is TGTGCCAGCAGCCATAATTCGGGGACAGGGTGGTCACCCCTCCACTTT. It specifies CASSHNSGTGWSPLHF.

The chain carries TRBV5-1 and TRBJ2-5; 7 bases are shared with TRBD1. Germline CDR1 SGHRS, CDR2 YFSETQ. Losses at the gene ends were 2 bases for V and 3 bases for J; bases not matched to a gene: 16. There are 18 residues in the CDR3. The CDR3 spells CASSFQATAGGRKETQYF. The CDR3 region has the DNA TGCGCCAGCAGCTTTCAGGCTACGGCAGGGGGTAGGAAAGAGACCCAGTACTTC. The variable domain in full, completed from reference TRBV5-1 and TRBJ2-5, reads KAGVTQTPRYLIKTRGQQVTLSCSPISGHRSVSWYQQTPGQGLQFLFEYFSETQRNKGNFPGRFSGRQFSNSRSEMNVSTLELGDSALYLCASSFQATAGGRKETQYFGPGTRLLVL.

The chain carries TRBV7-9 and TRBJ2-2; 10 nucleotides agree with TRBD1. Trimming took 4 bases from V and 7 from J; bases not matched to a gene: 9. The CDR3 spans 16 residues. Germline V gene sequence: CDR1 SEHNR, CDR2 FQNEAQ (reference sequence). The chain's CDR3 is CASSSGGQGPDGELFF. For the CDR3, the DNA is TGTGCCAGCAGCTCGGGGGGACAGGGGCCCGACGGGGAGCTGTTTTTT.

The rearrangement links TRBV28 to TRBJ1-5, with no clear D. Germline lookup yields CDR1 MDHEN and CDR2 SYDVKM. CDR3 length: 12 residues. Trimming shortened V by 5 bases and J by 11 bases, and 13 bases separated the two germline ends. The CDR3 is CASSHLGGSQHF. CDR3 nucleotide sequence: TGTGCCAGCAGTCACCTAGGCGGGTCCCAGCATTTT. Supplemented by reference TRBV28 and TRBJ1-5, the full variable domain reads DVKVTQSSRYLVKRTGEKVFLECVQDMDHENMFWYRQDPGLGLRLIYFSYDVKMKEKGDIPEGYSVSREKKERFSLILESASTNQTSMYLCASSHLGGSQHFGDGTRLSIL.

This clone was detected only once. The V call is TRBV30, the J call TRBJ2-4; weak D call: TRBD2 (5 bases). CDR3 length: 14 residues. V lost 2 bases, J lost 10 bases, and 18 bases lay in between. The germline V gene encodes CDR1 GTSNPN and CDR2 SVGIG (reference sequence). CDR3: CAWSPRGWGGIQYF. CDR3 sequence (DNA): TGTGCCTGGAGTCCACGGGGTTGGGGTGGGATTCAGTACTTC. The full variable domain, completed using reference TRBV30 and TRBJ2-4, is SQTIHQWPATLVQPVGSPLSLECTVEGTSNPNLYWYRQAAGRGLQLLFYSVGIGQISSEVPQNLSASRPQDRQFILSSKKLLLSDSGFYLCAWSPRGWGGIQYFGAGTRLSVL.

The chain combines TRBV14 with TRBJ1-1, with a possible D match to TRBD1 (5 bases). Trimming stripped 4 bases from V and 3 bases from J, with 9 bases between. Per germline, CDR1 SGHDN and CDR2 FVKESK. The CDR3 is 13 amino acids. The CDR3 DNA sequence: TGTGCCAGCAGCCCACAGGTCGACACTGAAGCTTTCTTT. It translates to CASSPQVDTEAFF.